The following is a T cell receptor beta chain sequence with its context. Assay execution took place at the deep level. Sorted-subset replicate PCR reactions were performed with 200 ng DNA, corresponding to some 32,000 T cell genomes. Profiled with immunoSEQ multiplex PCR; TCRdb holds only in-frame clones, not every one. The sample gives fewer than 800,000 clones, under 95% of which show up once; about a quarter is in the top ten. Naive CD8 populations comprised CD45RO-negative cells positively selected for CCR7, excluding terminally differentiated effector memory CD45RA+ cells. Every contributor of samples was a Caucasian grown-up residing in Nashville, Tennessee. The data stem from a study of shared clonotypes between healthy human individuals. Trimming at V came to 0 bases and at J to 7 bases, leaving 4 bases not matched to a gene. CDR3 length equals 14 residues. The germline gives CDR1 MNHEY, CDR2 SMNVEV (reference sequence).

This TCR was recovered from a man aged 25 to 45 in good health. V is TRBV27 and J is TRBJ1-1, with 8 bases matching TRBD1. The material sequenced was naive CD8+ T cells sorted from blood. The CDR3 here is CASSLSRGLGEAFF. CDR3 coding DNA: TGTGCCAGCAGTTTATCCAGGGGGCTGGGTGAAGCTTTCTTT.